This T cell receptor (beta chain) was recorded in a study of cytomegalovirus exposure and HLA in healthy donors (dated 2017 in TCRdb). Study-wide context: According to an earlier analysis of 587 of the donors, some 180 million T cells yielded roughly 110 million unique TCR beta sequences and more than 250 Gb of sequence data. The study profiled the T cell repertoires of hundreds of subjects by immunosequencing and related them to cytomegalovirus serostatus. The number of typed donors differed by locus: roughly 620-640 for A, B, C, DRB1 and DQB1; some 500 for DQA1; around 580 for DPA1; and roughly 470 for DPB1. A later analysis re-examined previously published TCR beta repertoires from 610 or so donors and added high-resolution HLA genotyping to investigate patterns of TCR occurrence. The later analysis used no new phenotypic data to find candidate immune exposures, relying instead on TCR beta sequences and their occurrence across donors. A later genetic analysis used genome-wide SNP genotypes for about 55% of the 666 donors, treating that subset as a discovery cohort. Donor age, sex, ethnicity and CMV serostatus were compiled alongside the repertoire data. Of the roughly 400 genotyped donors, around 81% fell in the genetic ancestry cluster associated with self-reported Caucasian donors. Besides the first cohort of under 700 subjects, a separate validation cohort made up of 120 different subjects was used. Among over 350 genotyped donors of the cohort, an average of around 240,000 unique TCR beta nucleotide sequences were sequenced per donor, roughly a sixth of them non-productive. Because of strong linkage in the cohort, roughly five DR-DQ haplotypes were treated as single units for association and clustering. The study aimed to test whether cataloging public T cell receptors could reveal signatures of past pathogen exposure. An earlier analysis of 587 of the donors used high-throughput TCR beta sequencing to judge whether each TCR beta V gene segment behaved as functional or pseudogenic. Every discovery cohort repertoire had been produced on one sequencing platform. Both class I and class II loci were covered by HLA typing, at four-digit resolution. An early release covering roughly 640 HLA-typed donors comprised about 300 gigabases of sequencing data and around 80 million unique TCR sequences. High-throughput TCR immunosequencing, statistical association of individual TCRs with disease status, and machine learning were combined to predict cytomegalovirus infection status.

The library was obtained by the immunoSEQ multiplex PCR assay. A mixture of 60 forward primers for TCR Vbeta segments and 13 reverse primers for TCR Jbeta segments was used in the multiplex PCR. The CDR3 region of rearranged TCR beta genes was amplified from genomic DNA with a multiplex PCR assay. The amplified TCR beta libraries were sequenced on the Illumina HiSeq System as 87-base-pair reads. The study's processing was this. Across the 500 to 850 repertoires, a later analysis counted around 80 million unique TCR beta chains, about 10 million of which were shared by at least two donors. A nearest-neighbor algorithm error-corrected the raw reads and collapsed the reads into unique sequences, merging closely related sequences to remove PCR and sequencing errors. CDR3 sequences were aligned to IMGT reference sequences to assign V, D and J gene segments. For a sequence to be retained, a match of at least six nucleotides to both a V gene segment and a J gene segment was required. Rearrangements were called productive when the CDR3 lacked stop codons and stayed in frame with V and J; all others were non-productive. Following IMGT convention, CDR3 was defined as the stretch from the second conserved V-encoded cysteine to the conserved J-encoded phenylalanine. The earlier analysis of about 530 of the donors excluded any sequence lacking an unambiguous match to a single V gene segment. An earlier analysis of approximately 590 of the donors called V segments functional above 56.7% productive rearrangements and segregating when the between-donor standard deviation exceeded 5%. A statistical classification framework was built to diagnose cytomegalovirus status from the catalog of TCR beta chain sequences. V and J gene assignment, in a later analysis, came from comparing TCR nucleotide sequences with IMGT/GENE-DB human TR gene sequences. In a later analysis, CDR3 sequences and most-parsimonious VDJ recombination scenarios were assigned using the TCRdist pipeline. In a later analysis, each TCR beta chain was defined by its CDR3 amino acid sequence together with its V-gene family, and reads lacking a unique V-gene family were excluded. To address suspected cross-contamination and a sequencing artifact, a later analysis removed several hundred highly shared, low-generation-probability nucleotide sequences. For each public chain, a later analysis derived a clonal expansion index from normalized ranks of inferred template counts within each repertoire. A later analysis computed generation probabilities with a VDJ recombination model fitted to out-of-frame rearrangements, and checked the results against IGoR. In a later analysis, TCR-TCR, TCR-HLA and TCR-CMV co-occurrence was scored with hypergeometric tests, and a repertoire-size bias correction was applied to TCR pairs. To estimate false discovery rates, a later analysis permuted the HLA or CMV assignments 20 times. In a later analysis, co-occurring TCRs were grouped with DBSCAN, and TCRdist sequence similarity was added when clustering was performed within HLA-allele-positive subsets. Co-occurrence clustering excluded repertoires with fewer than 30,000 or more than 120,000 public chains, plus five with anomalous nucleotide sharing. TCRdb obtained this table from immuneACCESS and retained in-frame rearrangements with V and J assigned. These tables miss some clones; where compared with another copy, unresolved V genes account for less than half of the shortfall, and the remainder is unexplained. D and trimming were read from the DNA, whereas the V and J calls and clone size are those reported in that table. For this sample the table gives 100,000 to 150,000 clones, of which around 83% were detected only once. The top ten clones comprise 1.2% of the sample.

Note on this clone: Its antigen is currently not known. It has no much larger one-base neighbor in the sample; base qualities were not kept.

The CDR3 covers 14 residues, taking in both the cysteine and the phenylalanine. The sequence is cut down to CDR3 DNA, 42 bases in frame from base 1. The germline V gene specifies MGHRA as CDR1 and YSYEKL as CDR2. Between the V and J ends, shortened by 4 bases and 3 bases respectively, the junction contains 13 bases. The cohort comprised some 730 healthy bone marrow donors. At the time of sampling, every cohort member was nominally healthy, though immune exposures that went unrecorded were likely present. The donor tested CMV seronegative, placing the donor among the roughly 400 seronegative members of the cohort. A peripheral blood sample was collected from each donor, and TCR beta sequencing was performed on peripheral blood mononuclear cells. Genomic DNA extraction from the blood cell samples was performed with the Qiagen DNeasy Blood Extraction Kit. What the study reported, not specific to this receptor: In the study, 150 to 200 TCR beta chains were listed as associated with cytomegalovirus. The only immune exposure information available for the cohort was CMV serostatus. An earlier analysis of some 590 of the donors showed that most TCR beta V segments appeared in productive rearrangements either about 90% or about 30% of the time, which broadly matched IMGT annotations. HLA typing was unavailable for some donors at each locus, so association tests used only the typed subset. A cluster of highly shared sequence variants was judged likely to be a technical artifact of the sequencing pipeline. When HLA alleles, especially DR and DQ, strongly co-occurred, attributing TCR associations to individual alleles was difficult. The earlier analysis of a few hundred of the donors excluded over 15 rarely observed V segments, including chromosome 9 orphons, because counts were too low. The classifier was reported to diagnose cytomegalovirus status with high specificity and sensitivity in both the original and validation cohorts. Specific HLA alleles were associated with over 15,000 TCR beta sequences at a false discovery rate of 0.05 in a later analysis. A further reported finding was that TCR beta sequences accurately predicted the HLA-A and HLA-B alleles for most subjects in the first cohort. Compared with the roughly 710-donor mean, donors in an Asian-associated ancestry cluster had fewer N-insertions in productive TCRs, according to a later genetic analysis. This cohort had only TCR beta chains sequenced, and the lack of alpha or paired-chain data limited which features could be detected. Presence/absence analyses assumed roughly uniform sequencing depth across donors, an assumption that may not hold. In vitro tests confirmed that a few of the cytomegalovirus-associated TCR beta chains recognize cytomegalovirus antigens. In a later analysis, TCR association rates were found to vary across HLA loci, with the most associated TCRs seen for DRB1 alleles and the fewest for HLA-C alleles. Most CMV-associated TCR beta chains appeared to be HLA-restricted in a later analysis, and the HLA associations seemed to be driven largely by CMV exposure. A later analysis found that HLA-associated TCR beta chains were more clonally expanded and had lower generation probabilities than equally common non-associated chains. In a later genetic analysis, a missense DCLRE1C variant was associated with V-gene and J-gene trimming of TCR beta chains, and the association was replicated in an independent cohort. Some IMGT-functional V segments, including TRBV6-2 and TRBV6-3, could not be told apart with the 87-base-pair reads, so those segments were excluded. Correlated functional status among segregating V segments might reflect linkage disequilibrium, but an unknown experimental factor could not be ruled out. According to the authors, the approach could potentially be generalized to other disease states and immunological phenotypes. While some public TCRs were present in many individuals, most TCR sequences turned up only very rarely across donors. A later analysis reported that several top co-occurrence clusters appeared linked to parvovirus B19, influenza, CMV and Epstein-Barr virus.

This TCR was sampled from a girl aged 2 to 10 in good health and CMV-seronegative. Sequenced: PBMCs. Rearrangement joined TRBV4-1 to TRBJ2-7; tentative D gene TRBD1, with 6 bases matching. In nucleotide form, the sequence is TGCGCCAGCAGCCTACACGGGACAAACTACGAGCAGTACTTC. This codes for CASSLHGTNYEQYF.